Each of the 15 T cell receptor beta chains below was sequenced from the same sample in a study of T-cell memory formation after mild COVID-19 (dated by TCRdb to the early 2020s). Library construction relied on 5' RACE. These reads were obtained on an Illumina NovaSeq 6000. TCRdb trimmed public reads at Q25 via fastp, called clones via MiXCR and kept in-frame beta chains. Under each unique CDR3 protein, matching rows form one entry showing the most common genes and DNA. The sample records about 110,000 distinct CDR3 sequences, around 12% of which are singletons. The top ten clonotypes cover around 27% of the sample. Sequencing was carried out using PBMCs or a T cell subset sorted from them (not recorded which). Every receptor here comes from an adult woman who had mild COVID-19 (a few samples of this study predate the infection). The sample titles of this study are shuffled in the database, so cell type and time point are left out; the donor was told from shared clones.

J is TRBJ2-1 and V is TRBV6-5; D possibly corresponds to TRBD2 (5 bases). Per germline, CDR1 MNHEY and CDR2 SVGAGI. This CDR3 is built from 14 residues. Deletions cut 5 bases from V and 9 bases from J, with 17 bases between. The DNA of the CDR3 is TGTGCCAGCAGTGGCGAACTAGGCAGCCGTGAGCAGTTCTTC. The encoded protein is CASSGELGSREQFF.

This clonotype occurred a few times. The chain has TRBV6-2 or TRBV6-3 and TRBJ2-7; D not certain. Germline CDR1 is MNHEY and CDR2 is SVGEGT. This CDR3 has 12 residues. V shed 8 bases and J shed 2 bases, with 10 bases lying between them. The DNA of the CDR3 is TGTGCCAGCTTTAGTGGGACCTACGAGCAGTACTTC. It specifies CASFSGTYEQYF.

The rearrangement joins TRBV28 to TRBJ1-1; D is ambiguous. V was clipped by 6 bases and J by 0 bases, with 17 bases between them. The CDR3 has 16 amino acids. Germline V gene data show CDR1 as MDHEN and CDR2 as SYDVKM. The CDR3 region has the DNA TGTGCCAGCAGACCCTTCTGGGGAGACATGAACACTGAAGCTTTCTTT. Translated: CASRPFWGDMNTEAFF.

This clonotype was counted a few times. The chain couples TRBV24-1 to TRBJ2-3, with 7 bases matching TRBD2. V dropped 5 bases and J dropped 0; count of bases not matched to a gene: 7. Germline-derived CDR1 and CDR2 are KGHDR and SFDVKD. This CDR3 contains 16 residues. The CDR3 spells CATSVISGTSTDTQYF. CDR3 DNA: TGTGCCACCAGTGTTATAAGCGGGACCAGCACAGATACGCAGTATTTT.

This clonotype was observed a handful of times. The DNA for the CDR3 is TGTGCCAGCAGCGGGATGAACACTGAAGCTTTCTTT. As protein: CASSGMNTEAFF. The chain links TRBV7-9 to TRBJ1-1; D is unclear. CDR1 SEHNR and CDR2 FQNEAQ come from the germline V gene (reference sequence). This CDR3 spans 12 amino acids. V was shortened by 5 bases and J by 0 bases, with 4 bases between the two germline ends.

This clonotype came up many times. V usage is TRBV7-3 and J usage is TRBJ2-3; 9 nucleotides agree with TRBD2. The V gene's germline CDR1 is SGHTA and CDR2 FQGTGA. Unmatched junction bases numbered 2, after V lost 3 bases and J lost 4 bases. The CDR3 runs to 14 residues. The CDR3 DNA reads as TGTGCCAGCAGCTTTAGCGGGAGCTCAGATACGCAGTATTTT. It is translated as CASSFSGSSDTQYF.

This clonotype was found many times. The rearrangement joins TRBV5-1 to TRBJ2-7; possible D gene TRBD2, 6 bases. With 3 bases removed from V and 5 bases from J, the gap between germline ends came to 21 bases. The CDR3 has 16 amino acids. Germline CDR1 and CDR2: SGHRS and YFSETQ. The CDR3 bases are TGCGCCAGCAGCTCTCAGAGTGGAGCTAGCGACCACGAGCAGTACTTC. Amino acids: CASSSQSGASDHEQYF.

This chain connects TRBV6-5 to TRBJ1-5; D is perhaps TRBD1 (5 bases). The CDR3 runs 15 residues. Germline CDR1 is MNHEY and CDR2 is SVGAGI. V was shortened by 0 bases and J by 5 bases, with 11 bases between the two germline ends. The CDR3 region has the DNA TGTGCCAGCAGTTACTCCGGTGGGGGGGATCAGCCCCAGCATTTT. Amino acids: CASSYSGGGDQPQHF.

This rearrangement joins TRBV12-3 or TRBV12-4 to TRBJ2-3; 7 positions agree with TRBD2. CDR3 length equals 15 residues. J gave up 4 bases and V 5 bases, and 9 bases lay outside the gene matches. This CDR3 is CASSLGLGSPDTQYF. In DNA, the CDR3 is TGTGCCAGCAGTCTCGGACTAGGGTCACCAGATACGCAGTATTTT.

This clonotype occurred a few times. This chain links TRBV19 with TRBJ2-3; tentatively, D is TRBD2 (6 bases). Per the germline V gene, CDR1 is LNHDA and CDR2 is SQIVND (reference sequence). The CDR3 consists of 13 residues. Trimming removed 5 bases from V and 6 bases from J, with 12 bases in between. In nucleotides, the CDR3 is TGTGCCAGTAGTCCCGAGACTAGGGATACGCAGTATTTT. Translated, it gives CASSPETRDTQYF.

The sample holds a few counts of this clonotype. CDR3 sequence (DNA): TGCAGTGCTAGGGGACTAGCCTACGAGCAGTACTTC. It encodes CSARGLAYEQYF. The gene calls are TRBV20-1 and TRBJ2-7; 8 bases are a match to TRBD2. The V gene end was trimmed by 3 bases and the J gene end by 2 bases; junction bases not matched to a gene: 0. The CDR3 consists of 12 residues. Per the germline V gene, CDR1 is DFQATT and CDR2 is SNEGSKA (reference sequence).

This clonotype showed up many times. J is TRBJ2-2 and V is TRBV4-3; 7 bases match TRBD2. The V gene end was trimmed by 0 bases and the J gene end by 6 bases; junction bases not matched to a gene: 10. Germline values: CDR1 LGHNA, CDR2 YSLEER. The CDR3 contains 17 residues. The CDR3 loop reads CASSQDSRGRWAGELFF. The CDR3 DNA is TGCGCCAGCAGCCAAGATTCTCGCGGGAGATGGGCCGGGGAGCTGTTTTTT.

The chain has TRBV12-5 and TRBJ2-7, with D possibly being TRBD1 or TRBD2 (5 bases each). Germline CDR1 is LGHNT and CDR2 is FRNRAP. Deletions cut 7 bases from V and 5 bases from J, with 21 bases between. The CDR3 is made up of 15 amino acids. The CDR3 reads CASDRPGSSRDEQYF. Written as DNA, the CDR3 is TGTGCTAGTGATCGCCCAGGGAGTTCAAGGGACGAGCAGTACTTC.

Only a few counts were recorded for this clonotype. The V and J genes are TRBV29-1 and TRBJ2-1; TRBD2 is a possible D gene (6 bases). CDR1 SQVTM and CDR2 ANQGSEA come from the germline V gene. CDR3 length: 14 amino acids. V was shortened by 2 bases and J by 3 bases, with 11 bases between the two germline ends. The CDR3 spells CSVESGELYNEQFF. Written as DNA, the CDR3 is TGCAGCGTTGAATCGGGGGAACTCTACAATGAGCAGTTCTTC.

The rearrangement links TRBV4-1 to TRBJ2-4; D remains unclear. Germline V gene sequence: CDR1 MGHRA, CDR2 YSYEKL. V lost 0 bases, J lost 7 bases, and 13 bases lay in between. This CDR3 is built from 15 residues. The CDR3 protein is CASSQDSNIRNIQYF. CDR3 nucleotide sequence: TGCGCCAGCAGCCAAGATAGTAACATCCGGAACATTCAGTACTTC.